A single sample is the source of the 21 T cell receptor beta chains below, sequenced in a study of blood T cell repertoires in COVID-19. Measured with immunoSEQ multiplex PCR; TCRdb has only the in-frame clones, and not every one. The sample contains about 74,000 clones, about nine tenths of which appear only once. Input material: peripheral blood. Receptor source: a human donor in a cohort sampled during active COVID-19.

The chain carries TRBV7-9 and TRBJ2-7; TRBD1 matches at 11 bases. Germline CDR1 reads SEHNR; CDR2 reads FQNEAQ (reference sequence). The CDR3 loop spans 15 amino acids. Trimming took 4 bases from V and 4 from J; bases not matched to a gene: 6. CDR3 nucleotides: TGTGCCAGCAGCTCTCGGACAGGGGGCGGTTACGAGCAGTACTTC. This gives the protein CASSSRTGGGYEQYF. The full variable domain, in which reference TRBV7-9 and TRBJ2-7 provide the parts outside the CDR3, is DTGVSQNPRHKITKRGQNVTFRCDPISEHNRLYWYRQTLGQGPEFLTYFQNEAQLEKSRLLSDRFSAERPKGSFSTLEIQRTEQGDSAMYLCASSSRTGGGYEQYFGPGTRLTVT.

The chain links TRBV18 to TRBJ1-5; 8 positions match TRBD1. Germline values: CDR1 KGHSH, CDR2 LQKENI. Trimming cost V 3 bases and J 2 bases; bases outside gene matches: 9. CDR3 length: 17 amino acids. The CDR3 DNA is TGTGCCAGCTCACCCTGGCCGGACAGGGCGGGCAATCAGCCCCAGCATTTT. The encoded protein is CASSPWPDRAGNQPQHF.

The V gene is TRBV6-1, the J gene TRBJ1-2; D perhaps matches TRBD1 (6 bases). CDR1 and CDR2 from the germline V gene are MNHNS and SASEGT. Trimming stripped 0 bases from V and 6 bases from J, with 14 bases between. This CDR3 contains 15 residues. The CDR3 spells CASSEAGRQVHGYTF. For the CDR3, the DNA is TGTGCCAGCAGTGAAGCGGGGAGACAGGTCCATGGCTACACCTTC.

In regard to this clone: One end of the junction varies from germline; a read error may be responsible. The V call is TRBV28, the J call TRBJ1-2; the D gene is possibly TRBD1 (6 bases). The CDR3 is 13 amino acids. CDR1 is MDHEN, CDR2 SYDVKM, per germline. CDR3 amino acids: CASSWPGGATTYF. CDR3 nucleotides: TGTGCCAGCAGTTGGCCGGGGGGGGCCACAACTTACTTC.

The chain is built from TRBV5-1 and TRBJ2-2, with 9 nucleotides matching TRBD2. Trimming took 6 bases from V and 7 from J; bases not matched to a gene: 13. Germline V gene lookup returns CDR1 SGHRS and CDR2 YFSETQ. This CDR3 spans 16 amino acids. The CDR3 coding sequence is TGCGCCAGCACCCGGGGGGGGACTAGCCCCGGCGGGGAGCTGTTTTTT. This encodes CASTRGGTSPGGELFF.

V is TRBV7-8 and J is TRBJ1-4; D is possibly TRBD1 (6 bases). The CDR3 has 14 residues. CDR1 SGHVS and CDR2 FQNEAQ come from the germline V gene. V was cut by 10 bases and J by 9 bases, with 21 bases left in between. The CDR3 nucleotides read TGTGCCACAGTCGGGGAGGGGGATATGAAAAAACTGTTTTTT. This gives the protein CATVGEGDMKKLFF.

The chain employs TRBV30 and TRBJ2-7, with 10 nucleotides matching TRBD2. The V segment lost 4 bases and the J segment 2 bases; nucleotides outside the gene matches: 11. Looked up from germline, CDR1 is GTSNPN and CDR2 is SVGIG (reference sequence). The CDR3 totals 16 residues. CDR3 sequence: CAWTSFLAGEPYEQYF. The CDR3 DNA reads TGTGCCTGGACATCCTTTCTAGCGGGAGAACCCTACGAGCAGTACTTC.

This clone came up once. The rearrangement links TRBV7-3 to TRBJ2-6, with D perhaps TRBD2 (5 bases). This CDR3 contains 11 residues. CDR1 and CDR2 (germline): SGHTA, FQGTGA. Trimming removed 5 bases at V and 12 bases at J, with 8 bases between. The CDR3 region is CASSEGGVLTF. CDR3 nucleotides: TGTGCCAGCAGCGAGGGCGGCGTCCTGACTTTC.

As DNA, the CDR3 is TGCGCCAGCAGCCAAGGCGGGTCGGGGAGCGGGAGGAGGGAGACCCAGTACTTC. This encodes CASSQGGSGSGRRETQYF. The chain couples TRBV4-1 to TRBJ2-5; TRBD2 matches at 9 bases. The V gene end was trimmed by 1 base and the J gene end by 5 bases; junction bases not matched to a gene: 14. The CDR3 has 18 amino acids. CDR1 is MGHRA and CDR2 is YSYEKL in the germline V gene.

The chain couples TRBV15 to TRBJ2-5; 12 nucleotides align to TRBD2. The CDR3 covers 16 residues. V dropped 1 base and J dropped 2; count of bases not matched to a gene: 2. Germline loops: CDR1 LNHNV, CDR2 YYDKDF (reference sequence). CDR3 DNA: TGTGCCACCAGCAGAGCGCTAGCGGGAGGGCAAGAGACCCAGTACTTC. Amino acids: CATSRALAGGQETQYF.

The J gene is TRBJ1-2, the V gene TRBV7-9; TRBD1 matches at 7 bases. V was clipped by 5 bases and J by 11 bases; unmatched bases: 11. Germline CDR1 reads SEHNR; CDR2 reads FQNEAQ (reference sequence). The CDR3 sequence is 13 residues long. The CDR3 is CASSPRDRTEYTF. CDR3 DNA: TGTGCCAGCAGCCCTCGGGACAGAACAGAATACACCTTC.

The chain is built from TRBV11-2 and TRBJ2-7; D might be TRBD2 (5 bases). The CDR3 loop spans 14 amino acids. V was pared by 1 base and J by 6 bases, with 13 bases between. Looked up from germline, CDR1 is SGHAT and CDR2 is FQNNGV. The CDR3 loop is CASSLAGTSSEQYF. Written as DNA, the CDR3 is TGTGCCAGCAGCTTAGCGGGAACATCGAGCGAGCAGTACTTC.

With respect to this clone: Mismatch with germline at one junction end may stem from a read error. This chain connects TRBV7-9 to TRBJ1-2, with TRBD1 matching over 7 bases. Germline CDR1 SEHNR, CDR2 FQNEAQ (reference sequence). The CDR3 totals 14 residues. DNA of the CDR3: TGTGCCAGCAGCTTAGCGGAGAGGGGACAGATTATCGCCTTC. This gives the protein CASSLAERGQIIAF.

The gene calls are TRBV20-1 and TRBJ2-7; D not certain. Germline V gives CDR1 DFQATT, CDR2 SNEGSKA (reference sequence). CDR3 size: 13 residues. Trimming removed 3 bases at V and 5 bases at J, with 14 bases between. CDR3 coding DNA: TGCAGTGCTAGTGGTGACACTGCAGACGAGCAGTACTTC. This gives the protein CSASGDTADEQYF.

The V and J genes are TRBV27 and TRBJ2-5, with TRBD2 matching over 7 bases. The CDR3 contains 15 residues. Germline trimming cut 3 bases from V and 4 bases from J; bases unmatched to any gene: 8. Germline loops: CDR1 MNHEY, CDR2 SMNVEV (reference sequence). The CDR3 region is CASSFRGRARETQYF. Here the CDR3 DNA reads TGTGCCAGCAGTTTTCGGGGGAGGGCCAGAGAGACCCAGTACTTC.

The chain carries TRBV18 and TRBJ1-2; the match to TRBD1 covers 9 bases. The ends lost 5 bases at V and 4 bases at J; junction bases unmatched: 5. Looked up from germline, CDR1 is KGHSH and CDR2 is LQKENI. This CDR3 comprises 14 residues. The CDR3 loop reads CASSKQGAGYGYTF. CDR3 nucleotides: TGTGCCAGCTCAAAACAGGGGGCAGGCTATGGCTACACCTTC.

The chain uses TRBV4-3 and TRBJ2-3, with TRBD2 matching 7 bases. The CDR3 spans 16 residues. V was pared by 0 bases and J by 0 bases, with 3 bases of the junction left unmatched. Germline V gene lookup returns CDR1 LGHNA and CDR2 YSLEER. The CDR3 region is CASSQDLGGSTDTQYF. Written as DNA, the CDR3 is TGCGCCAGCAGCCAAGATCTGGGGGGGAGCACAGATACGCAGTATTTT.

This sequence joins TRBV6-2 or TRBV6-3 and TRBJ2-3; TRBD1 aligns across 8 bases. The CDR3 is 15 residues long. J was trimmed by 0 bases and V by 6 bases; bases with no gene match: 5. CDR1 is MNHEY and CDR2 is SVGEGT in the germline V gene. As DNA, the CDR3 is TGTGCCAGCAGCCCGACAGGGGTCAGCACAGATACGCAGTATTTT. This translates into CASSPTGVSTDTQYF.

This clone has ten or more counts. V gene TRBV29-1 combines with J gene TRBJ2-2; D gene unclear. There are 14 residues in the CDR3. Trimming removed 4 bases from V and 2 bases from J, with 11 bases in between. CDR1 and CDR2 (germline): SQVTM, ANQGSEA. CDR3 coding DNA: TGCAGCGTTGGACTTCAACGAAACACCGGGGAGCTGTTTTTT. This sequence encodes CSVGLQRNTGELFF.

The rearrangement links TRBV19 to TRBJ2-2; tentatively, D is TRBD1 (6 bases). V was cut by 5 bases and J by 2 bases, with 12 bases left in between. The CDR3 runs to 15 residues. Germline V gene data show CDR1 as LNHDA and CDR2 as SQIVND (reference sequence). The CDR3 loop reads CASSFRDTNTGELFF. Here the CDR3 DNA reads TGTGCCAGTAGTTTCCGGGACACTAACACCGGGGAGCTGTTTTTT.

The CDR3 nucleotides read TGCGCCAGCAGCCAAGGGGCCAATTTTGGCACTGAAGCTTTCTTT. Translation: CASSQGANFGTEAFF. The genes are TRBV4-3 and TRBJ1-1; D gene unclear. Trimming stripped 1 base from V and 4 bases from J, with 13 bases between. The CDR3 contains 15 residues. Germline V lookup: CDR1 LGHNA, CDR2 YSLEER.